This section outlines one T cell receptor beta chain sequence together with its context. Its antigen is currently not known. No base-level quality is on record; no much larger clone is a single base apart. Receptor amplification or capture employed the immunoSEQ multiplex PCR assay. What TCRdb holds here is the immuneACCESS table cut down to in-frame rearrangements. Part of the clones is not present; checked against another copy, under half of the missing clones reflect an unresolved V gene, and the others are unexplained. This sample comprises 89,000 or so clones, about 89% of them detected only once. The ten top clones hold 3.5% of the sample. This sample was included in a study of T cell changes during pregnancy in multiple sclerosis (dated by TCRdb to between 2019 and 2020). About the study as a whole: The study looked at changes in the T cell repertoire across pregnancy in women with multiple sclerosis.

Looking up the germline V gene yields CDR1 SGHDT and CDR2 YYEEEE. The CDR3 runs 15 residues from the cysteine to the phenylalanine. Only CDR3 DNA remains: 45 bases, in frame from the first base. V ends up 4 bases short and J 4 bases short, with an unmatched junction base count of 6. Sequenced material: PBMCs, taken in the first trimester of pregnancy. This clonotype originated in a female donor in good health, serving as a control in a pregnancy study. Some clones in this sample may be carry-over from other donors' samples. This sequence uses TRBV5-6 and TRBJ2-3, and TRBD2 matches 10 of the central bases. The sequenced DNA is TGTGCCAGCAGCCGGTTAGCGGGAGGCTCAGATACGCAGTATTTT. This sequence encodes CASSRLAGGSDTQYF.